Sequencing of this T cell receptor (beta chain) was carried out in a study of CD8+ T cells in alopecia areata. Overall study results and limits: Scalp lesions, especially in alopecia totalis/universalis, had higher clonality than normal scalp. The study also sequences resident alphabeta T cells of normal skin in scalp samples. TCR sharing across patients was less clear than in mice, possibly HLA-related.

Once sorted, CD4+ cells from four or five patients yielded CD25+CD127- cells. As part of sample collection, lesional scalp punch biopsies and peripheral blood were taken from alopecia areata patients. As to this clone: The antigen remains undetermined.

Extraction of RNA preceded its reverse transcription into cDNA, which served as the sequencing template. Only in-frame clones appear in the TCRdb table, and some are missing; sequencing was by immunoSEQ multiplex PCR. The data contain some 20,000 clones, roughly 60% of them singletons. With 1 base removed from V and 3 bases from J, the gap between germline ends came to 10 bases. Germline V gives CDR1 SNHLY, CDR2 FYNNEI. The CDR3 has 14 residues. Sequencing input: CD4+ Tregs sorted from blood. The J gene is TRBJ2-7, the V gene TRBV2; D is possibly TRBD1 (5 bases). This receptor was identified in a human donor with alopecia areata. The CDR3 nucleotides are TGTGCCAGCAGTGAAGATGGAAGGGGCTACGAGCAGTACTTC. Amino acid sequence: CASSEDGRGYEQYF.